This T cell receptor beta chain was recorded in a study of T cell responses to AZD1222 COVID-19 vaccine. Looking at the study overall: Analyses pooled second doses at about 4 or about 12 weeks.

This CDR3 has 15 amino acids. Germline CDR1 LGHNA, CDR2 YSLEER. The junction had 4 bases not matched to a gene; V was cut back by 4 bases and J by 6 bases. TCRdb's table, derived via immunoSEQ multiplex PCR, lists solely in-frame clones and lacks some. The sample includes approximately 99,000 clones, 87% of them seen just once. The sequence derives from an adult in good health. This rearrangement joins TRBV4-3 to TRBJ2-2, with 11 bases that match TRBD2. Sample: peripheral blood, taken on day 0 of AZD1222 vaccination. The CDR3 region is CASSLTSGSPGELFF. CDR3 nucleotides: TGCGCCAGCAGCCTTACTAGCGGGAGTCCCGGGGAGCTGTTTTTT.